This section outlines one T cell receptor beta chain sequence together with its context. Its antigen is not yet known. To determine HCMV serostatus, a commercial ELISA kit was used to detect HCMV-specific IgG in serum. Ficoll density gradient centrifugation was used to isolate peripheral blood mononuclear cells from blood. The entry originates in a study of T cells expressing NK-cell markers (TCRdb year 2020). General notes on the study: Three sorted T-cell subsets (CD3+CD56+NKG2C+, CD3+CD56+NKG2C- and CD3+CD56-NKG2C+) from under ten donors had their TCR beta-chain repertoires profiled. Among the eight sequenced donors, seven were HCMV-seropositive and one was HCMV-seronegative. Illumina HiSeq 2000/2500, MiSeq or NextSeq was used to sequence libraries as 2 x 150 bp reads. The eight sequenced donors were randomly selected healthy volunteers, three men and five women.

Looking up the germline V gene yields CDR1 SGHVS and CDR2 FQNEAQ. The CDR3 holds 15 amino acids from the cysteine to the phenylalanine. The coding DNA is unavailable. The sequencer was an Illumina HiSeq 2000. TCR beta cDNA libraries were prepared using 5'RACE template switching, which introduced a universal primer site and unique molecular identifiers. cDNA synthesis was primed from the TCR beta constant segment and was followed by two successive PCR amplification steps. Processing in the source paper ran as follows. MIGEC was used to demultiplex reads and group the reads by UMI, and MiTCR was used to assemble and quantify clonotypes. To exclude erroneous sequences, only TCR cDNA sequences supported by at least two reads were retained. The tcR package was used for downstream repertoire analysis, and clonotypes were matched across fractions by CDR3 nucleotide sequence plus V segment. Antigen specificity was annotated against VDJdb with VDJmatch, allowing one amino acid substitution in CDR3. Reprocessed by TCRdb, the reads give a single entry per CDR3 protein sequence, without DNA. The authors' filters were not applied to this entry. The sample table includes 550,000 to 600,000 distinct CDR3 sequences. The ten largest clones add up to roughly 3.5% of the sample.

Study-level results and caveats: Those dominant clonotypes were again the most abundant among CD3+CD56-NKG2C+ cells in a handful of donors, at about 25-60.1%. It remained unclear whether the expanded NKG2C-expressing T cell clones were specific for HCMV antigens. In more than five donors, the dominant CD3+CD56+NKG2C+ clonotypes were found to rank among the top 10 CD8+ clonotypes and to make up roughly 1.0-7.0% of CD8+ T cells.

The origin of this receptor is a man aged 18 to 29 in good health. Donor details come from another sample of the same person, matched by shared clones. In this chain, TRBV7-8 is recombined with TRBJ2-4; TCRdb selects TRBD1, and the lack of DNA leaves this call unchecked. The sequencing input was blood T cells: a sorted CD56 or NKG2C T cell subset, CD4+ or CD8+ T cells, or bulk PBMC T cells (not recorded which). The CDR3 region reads CASTPGTLAKNIQYF.